Listed below are T cell receptor beta chains from one sample, sequenced in a study of control samples from healthy donors and cancer patients. The assay was immunoSEQ multiplex PCR, and TCRdb's table has in-frame clones only and misses some. The repertoire holds about 180,000 clones, roughly 89% seen once, with just over 1.4% in the top ten. What was sequenced was blood. The receptors here all came from a woman between 50 and 59 years old in good health. Each CDR3 is given with its conserved first and last residue. A D gene is named only where the DNA matches it firmly. For some rows the clone size is stated as once, few or many, or as a class when expanded; others skip it.

length	V	size	J	D	CDR3	DNA
13	TRBV6-5	few	TRBJ1-5	.	CASSYAGNQPQHF	TGTGCCAGCAGTTATGCGGGCAATCAGCCCCAGCATTTT
15	TRBV5-4	.	TRBJ2-5	.	CASSLSSGVRETQYF	TGTGCCAGCAGCTTGTCTTCGGGGGTTAGGGAGACCCAGTACTTC
13	TRBV9	.	TRBJ1-6	.	CASSVRKDSPLHF	TGTGCCAGCAGCGTAAGGAAGGATTCACCCCTCCACTTT
14	TRBV6-2/TRBV6-3	.	TRBJ1-1	.	CASSRLSRNTEAFF	TGTGCCAGCAGTCGACTTTCCCGGAACACTGAAGCTTTCTTT
13	TRBV7-2	.	TRBJ2-3	.	CASGREYTDTQYF	TGTGCCAGCGGAAGAGAGTACACAGATACGCAGTATTTT
16	TRBV10-1	few	TRBJ2-7	.	CATVAPPRPLSYEQYF	TGCGCCACCGTTGCTCCTCCCAGGCCCCTCTCCTACGAGCAGTACTTC
13	TRBV9	.	TRBJ1-2	.	CASSVVGGHGYTF	TGTGCCAGCAGCGTAGTGGGGGGGCATGGCTACACCTTC
14	TRBV7-2	.	TRBJ2-7	.	CASSPQGGAYEQYF	TGTGCCAGCAGCCCACAGGGCGGCGCCTACGAGCAGTACTTC
13	TRBV25-1	.	TRBJ1-5	.	CASSLNSNQPQHF	TGTGCCAGCAGTCTAAATAGCAATCAGCCCCAGCATTTT
16	TRBV4-2	.	TRBJ1-2	TRBD1	CASSQDQRDRVGGYTF	TGTGCCAGCAGCCAAGATCAAAGGGACAGGGTCGGGGGCTACACCTTC
14	TRBV28	.	TRBJ1-1	.	CASRLQGGGTEAFF	TGTGCCAGCAGATTGCAGGGTGGGGGCACTGAAGCTTTCTTT
14	TRBV4-3	.	TRBJ1-3	.	CASSQEGQGNTIYF	TGCGCCAGCAGCCAAGAGGGGCAGGGAAACACCATATATTTT
13	TRBV27	.	TRBJ2-5	.	CASSFYRQETQYF	TGTGCCAGCAGTTTTTACAGACAAGAGACCCAGTACTTC
16	TRBV27	.	TRBJ1-1	.	CASSFLGGTMNTEAFF	TGTGCCAGCAGTTTCCTTGGGGGGACAATGAACACTGAAGCTTTCTTT
15	TRBV11-2	.	TRBJ2-7	.	CASSRIRAGPYEQYF	TGTGCCAGCAGCAGGATACGCGCAGGGCCCTACGAGCAGTACTTC
15	TRBV6-5	few	TRBJ1-1	TRBD1	CASSPGTGMSTEAFF	TGTGCCAGCAGCCCCGGGACAGGGATGAGCACTGAAGCTTTCTTT
14	TRBV28	.	TRBJ1-5	TRBD1	CASSTGTGRQPQHF	TGTGCCAGCAGTACCGGGACAGGCCGTCAGCCCCAGCATTTT
15	TRBV7-2	once	TRBJ1-4	.	CASSLEGQPNEKLFF	TGTGCCAGCAGCTTAGAAGGACAGCCTAATGAAAAACTGTTTTTT
17	TRBV5-1	.	TRBJ2-2	TRBD1	CASSLDRTGGDTGELFF	TGCGCCAGCAGCTTGGATCGAACAGGGGGCGACACCGGGGAGCTGTTTTTT
14	TRBV24-1	.	TRBJ2-1	TRBD1	CATSDLWGQNEQFF	TGTGCCACCAGTGATCTCTGGGGACAGAATGAGCAGTTCTTC
16	TRBV15	.	TRBJ1-5	TRBD1	CATSREGAGVGQPQHF	TGTGCCACCAGCAGGGAGGGGGCGGGGGTAGGGCAGCCCCAGCATTTT
11	TRBV30	.	TRBJ1-2	.	CAWSPRYGYTF	TGTGCCTGGAGTCCCCGCTATGGCTACACCTTC
15	TRBV30	few	TRBJ2-1	TRBD1	CAWSVLGTGSNEQFF	TGTGCCTGGAGTGTACTTGGGACAGGGAGCAATGAGCAGTTCTTC
14	TRBV19	.	TRBJ1-1	.	CASLRNGLNTEAFF	TGTGCCAGTTTGAGGAACGGACTGAACACTGAAGCTTTCTTT
18	TRBV5-1	.	TRBJ1-6	.	CASSLLEQGPTGNSPLHF	TGCGCCAGCAGCTTGTTGGAGCAAGGCCCTACGGGTAATTCACCCCTCCACTTT
14	TRBV6-2/TRBV6-3	.	TRBJ1-1	.	CASSYRGGNTEAFF	TGTGCCAGCAGTTACCGGGGGGGTAACACTGAAGCTTTCTTT
15	TRBV19	.	TRBJ2-3	TRBD2	CASSIAGGLGDTQYF	TGTGCCAGTAGTATAGCGGGGGGGCTCGGAGATACGCAGTATTTT
15	TRBV19	few	TRBJ1-6	TRBD1	CASSSDRVVNSPLHF	TGTGCCAGTAGTTCCGACAGGGTGGTGAATTCACCCCTCCACTTT
14	TRBV20-1	.	TRBJ1-6	TRBD1	CSASFGTGGSPLHF	TGCAGTGCGAGTTTCGGGACAGGAGGGTCACCCCTCCACTTT
17	TRBV28	.	TRBJ1-1	.	CASRLRTWEGLNTEAFF	TGTGCCAGCCGTTTAAGGACATGGGAGGGTTTGAACACTGAAGCTTTCTTT
12	TRBV7-9	.	TRBJ1-1	.	CASSSRGAEAFF	TGTGCCAGCAGCTCAAGGGGTGCAGAAGCTTTCTTT
18	TRBV7-9	.	TRBJ2-4	.	CASSPERTGGEAKNIQYF	TGTGCCAGCAGCCCAGAACGGACGGGGGGCGAGGCCAAAAACATTCAGTACTTC
16	TRBV4-1	.	TRBJ2-3	.	CASSEVGKSSTDTQYF	TGCGCCAGCAGCGAAGTAGGGAAATCTAGCACAGATACGCAGTATTTT
14	TRBV19	.	TRBJ1-5	.	CASSLGPGNQPQHF	TGTGCCAGTAGCCTGGGGCCGGGCAATCAGCCCCAGCATTTT
13	TRBV7-2	once	TRBJ2-7	.	CASSIGNSYEQYF	TGTGCCAGCAGCATCGGGAATTCCTACGAGCAGTACTTC
15	TRBV6-5	.	TRBJ2-7	TRBD1	CASSYSRDSGYEQYF	TGTGCCAGCAGTTACTCCCGGGACAGCGGATACGAGCAGTACTTC
15	TRBV7-8	.	TRBJ2-2	.	CASSPTVGYAGELFF	TGTGCCAGCAGCCCAACCGTGGGGTACGCCGGGGAGCTGTTTTTT
17	TRBV14	.	TRBJ2-7	TRBD1	CASSQEPGRGRSYEQYF	TGTGCCAGCAGCCAAGAACCAGGCAGGGGGCGCTCCTACGAGCAGTACTTC
12	TRBV5-1	.	TRBJ2-7	.	CASSWSTGEQYF	TGCGCCAGCAGCTGGTCGACTGGTGAGCAGTACTTC
13	TRBV28	.	TRBJ1-4	TRBD1	CAILDRVDEKLFF	TGTGCAATCCTGGACAGGGTTGATGAAAAACTGTTTTTT
15	TRBV5-1	once	TRBJ2-7	TRBD1	CASSSSQGSSYEQYF	TGCGCCAGCAGCTCGTCACAGGGGAGCTCCTACGAGCAGTACTTC
16	TRBV18	.	TRBJ1-3	.	CASSPYGGTSGNTIYF	TGTGCCAGCTCACCCTATGGGGGAACTTCTGGAAACACCATATATTTT
15	TRBV5-1	.	TRBJ1-3	.	CASSLAGADGNTIYF	TGCGCCAGCAGCTTGGCGGGGGCTGATGGAAACACCATATATTTT
17	TRBV28	.	TRBJ1-5	.	CASSPLEWGKGNQPQHF	TGTGCCAGCAGTCCCTTGGAGTGGGGGAAGGGCAATCAGCCCCAGCATTTT
14	TRBV7-2	.	TRBJ2-3	.	CASSLMSAGPTQYF	TGTGCCAGCAGTCTGATGTCGGCAGGGCCTACGCAGTATTTT
16	TRBV4-2	.	TRBJ1-5	TRBD1	CASSRNVQGDNQPQHF	TGTGCCAGCAGCCGAAACGTACAGGGGGACAATCAGCCCCAGCATTTT
21	TRBV7-3	.	TRBJ1-2	.	CASSLTREPSREGSINYGYTF	TGTGCCAGCAGCTTAACTCGGGAACCTTCGAGGGAGGGAAGCATTAACTATGGCTACACCTTC
15	TRBV9	.	TRBJ1-2	.	CASSASVRGGDGYTF	TGTGCCAGCAGCGCCAGCGTCAGGGGCGGAGATGGCTACACCTTC